The subject of this entry is one TCR beta chain. No antigen is known for it. Germline V gives CDR1 MNHEY, CDR2 SMNVEV (reference sequence). The CDR3 totals 15 residues. The V gene lost 4 bases and the J gene lost 3 bases, with 16 bases spanning the gap. This record belongs to a study of T cell responses to AZD1222 COVID-19 vaccine. General study findings and limits: Once two AZD1222 doses were given, Spike-specific TCR breadth and depth went up.

The assay was immunoSEQ multiplex PCR, and TCRdb's table has in-frame clones only and misses some. This sample carries 90,000 to 120,000 clones, about 85% of them seen once, and the ten largest clones take under 3%. Sequenced material: peripheral blood, taken 28 days after the second AZD1222 dose. The chain recombines TRBV27 with TRBJ2-7; TRBD2 is a possible D gene (5 bases). This receptor was obtained from an adult who received the AZD1222 COVID-19 vaccine. The CDR3 is CASSSFRAGVYEQYF. As DNA, the CDR3 is TGTGCCAGCAGTTCCTTCCGGGCCGGGGTCTACGAGCAGTACTTC.